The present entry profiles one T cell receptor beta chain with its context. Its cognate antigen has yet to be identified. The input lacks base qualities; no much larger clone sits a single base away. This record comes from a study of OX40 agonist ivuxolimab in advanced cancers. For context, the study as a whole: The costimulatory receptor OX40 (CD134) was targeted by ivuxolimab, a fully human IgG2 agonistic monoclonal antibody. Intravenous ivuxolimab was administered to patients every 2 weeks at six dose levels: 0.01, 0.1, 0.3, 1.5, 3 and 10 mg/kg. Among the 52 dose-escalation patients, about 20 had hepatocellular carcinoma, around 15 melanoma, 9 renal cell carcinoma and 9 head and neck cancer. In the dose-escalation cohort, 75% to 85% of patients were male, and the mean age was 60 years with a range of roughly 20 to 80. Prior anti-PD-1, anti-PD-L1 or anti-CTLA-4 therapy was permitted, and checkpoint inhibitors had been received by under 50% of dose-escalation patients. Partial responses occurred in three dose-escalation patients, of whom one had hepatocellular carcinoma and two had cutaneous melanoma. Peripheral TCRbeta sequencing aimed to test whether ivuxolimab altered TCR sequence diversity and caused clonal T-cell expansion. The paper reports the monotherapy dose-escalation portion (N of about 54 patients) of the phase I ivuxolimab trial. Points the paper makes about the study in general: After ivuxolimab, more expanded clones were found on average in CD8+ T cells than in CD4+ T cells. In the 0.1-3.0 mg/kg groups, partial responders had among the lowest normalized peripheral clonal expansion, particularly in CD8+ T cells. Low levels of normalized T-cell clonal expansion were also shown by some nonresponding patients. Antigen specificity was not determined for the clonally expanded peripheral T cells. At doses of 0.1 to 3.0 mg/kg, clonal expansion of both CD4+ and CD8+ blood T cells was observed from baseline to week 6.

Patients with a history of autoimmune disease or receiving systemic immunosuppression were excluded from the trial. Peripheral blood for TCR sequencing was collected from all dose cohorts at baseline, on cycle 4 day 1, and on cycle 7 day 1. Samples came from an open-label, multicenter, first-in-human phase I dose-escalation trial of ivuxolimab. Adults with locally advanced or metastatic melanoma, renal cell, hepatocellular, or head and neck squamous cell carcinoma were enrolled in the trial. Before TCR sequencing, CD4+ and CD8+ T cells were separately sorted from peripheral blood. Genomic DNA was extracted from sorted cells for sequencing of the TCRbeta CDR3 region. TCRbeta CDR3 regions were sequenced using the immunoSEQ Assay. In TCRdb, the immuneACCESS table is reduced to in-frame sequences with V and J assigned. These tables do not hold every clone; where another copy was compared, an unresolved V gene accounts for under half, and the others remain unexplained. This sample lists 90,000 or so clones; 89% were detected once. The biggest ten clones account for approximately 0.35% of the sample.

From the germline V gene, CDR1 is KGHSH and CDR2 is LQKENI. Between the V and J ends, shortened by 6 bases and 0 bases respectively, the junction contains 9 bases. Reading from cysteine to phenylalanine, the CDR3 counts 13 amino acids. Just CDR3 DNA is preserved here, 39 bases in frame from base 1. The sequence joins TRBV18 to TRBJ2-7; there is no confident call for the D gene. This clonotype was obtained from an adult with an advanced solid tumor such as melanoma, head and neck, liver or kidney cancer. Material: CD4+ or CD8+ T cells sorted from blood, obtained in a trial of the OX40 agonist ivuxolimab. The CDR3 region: CASSAEASYEQYF. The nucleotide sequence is TGTGCCAGCTCTGCAGAAGCCTCCTACGAGCAGTACTTC.